This paragraph reports one TCR beta chain. The sample comes from a study of OX40 agonist ivuxolimab in advanced cancers. Looking at the study overall: The diagnoses of dose-escalation patients were hepatocellular carcinoma, melanoma, renal cell or head and neck cancer. Of the participants, 40% to 50% had some prior anti-PD-1, anti-PD-L1 or anti-CTLA-4 therapy, which was allowed.

Method: immunoSEQ multiplex PCR; TCRdb's copy keeps in-frame clones and lacks some. The table records fewer than 100,000 clones, around 87% of them present only once. The source was CD4+ or CD8+ T cells sorted from blood, collected in a trial of the OX40 agonist ivuxolimab. The TCR originated in an adult with an advanced solid tumor such as melanoma, head and neck, liver or kidney cancer.

The DNA for the CDR3 is TGTGCCAGCAGACGTCAACTTCAAGAGACCCAGTACTTC. This gives the protein CASRRQLQETQYF. The chain combines TRBV28 with TRBJ2-5; D call uncertain. Germline V gives CDR1 MDHEN, CDR2 SYDVKM. V lost 6 bases, J lost 2 bases, and 10 bases lay in between. This CDR3 has 13 amino acids.